In this sample, the clone carrying this T cell receptor beta chain turned up a few times. Its specificity is not known. TCRdb processed the reads anew with MiXCR; each CDR3 protein has one entry. Among 300,000 to 400,000 distinct CDR3 sequences listed, around 29% were seen once. This sample is part of a study of T cell repertoires in cytomegalovirus infection. The overall study: Alongside well-studied HLA-B-restricted CMV epitopes, recently identified HLA-C-restricted CMV epitopes were also used. In public TCR beta signatures, there were indications of both CMV infection and matching HLA type.

Study-level findings and limits: The ex vivo response was dominated by HLA-C-restricted CMV-specific TCR beta clonotypes.

This sequence originates from a human donor in good health (CMV status not recorded). Some clones in this sample may be carry-over from other donors' samples. The sequencing used cultured PBMCs, collected from culture after CMV antigen stimulation.

This CDR3 is CASNAQKREKLFF. As DNA, the CDR3 is TGTGCCAGCAACGCACAGAAACGGGAAAAACTGTTTTTT. This chain links TRBV6-1 with TRBJ1-4; D ambiguous. This CDR3 contains 13 residues. The germline V gene encodes CDR1 MNHNS and CDR2 SASEGT. The ends were cut back, 7 bases at V and 8 bases at J, with 14 bases in the middle.